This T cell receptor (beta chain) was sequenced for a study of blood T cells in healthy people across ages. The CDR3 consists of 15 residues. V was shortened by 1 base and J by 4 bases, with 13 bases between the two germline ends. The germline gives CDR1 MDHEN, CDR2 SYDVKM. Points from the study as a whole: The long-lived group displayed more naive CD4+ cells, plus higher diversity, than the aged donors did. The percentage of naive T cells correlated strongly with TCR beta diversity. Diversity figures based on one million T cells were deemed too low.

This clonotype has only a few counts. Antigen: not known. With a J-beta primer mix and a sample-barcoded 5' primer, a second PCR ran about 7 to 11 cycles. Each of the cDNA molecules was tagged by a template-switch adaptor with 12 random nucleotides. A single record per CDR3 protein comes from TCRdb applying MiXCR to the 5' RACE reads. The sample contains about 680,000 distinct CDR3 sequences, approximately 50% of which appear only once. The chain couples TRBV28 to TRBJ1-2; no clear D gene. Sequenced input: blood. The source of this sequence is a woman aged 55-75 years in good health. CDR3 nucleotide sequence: TGTGCCAGCAGTTTATTCACGGAAGGGTCCTATGGCTACACCTTC. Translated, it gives CASSLFTEGSYGYTF.